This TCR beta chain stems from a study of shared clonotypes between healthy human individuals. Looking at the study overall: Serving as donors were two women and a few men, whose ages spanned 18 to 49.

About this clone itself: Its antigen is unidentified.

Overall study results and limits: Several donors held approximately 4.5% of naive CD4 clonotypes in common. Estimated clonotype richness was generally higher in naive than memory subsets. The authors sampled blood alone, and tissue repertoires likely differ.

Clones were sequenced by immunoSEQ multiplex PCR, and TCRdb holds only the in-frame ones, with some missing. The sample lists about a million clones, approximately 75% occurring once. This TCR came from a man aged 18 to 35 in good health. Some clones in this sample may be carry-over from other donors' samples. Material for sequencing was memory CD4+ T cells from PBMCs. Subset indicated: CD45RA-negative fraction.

The CDR3 DNA follows: TGTGCCAGCAGTCAGACCGGGACAGGGAACACCGGGGAGCTGTTTTTT. Translation: CASSQTGTGNTGELFF. The V and J genes are TRBV28 and TRBJ2-2, with 8 bases matching TRBD1. The CDR3 loop spans 16 amino acids. J gave up 1 base and V 5 bases, and 6 bases lay outside the gene matches. Germline V gene sequence: CDR1 MDHEN, CDR2 SYDVKM.